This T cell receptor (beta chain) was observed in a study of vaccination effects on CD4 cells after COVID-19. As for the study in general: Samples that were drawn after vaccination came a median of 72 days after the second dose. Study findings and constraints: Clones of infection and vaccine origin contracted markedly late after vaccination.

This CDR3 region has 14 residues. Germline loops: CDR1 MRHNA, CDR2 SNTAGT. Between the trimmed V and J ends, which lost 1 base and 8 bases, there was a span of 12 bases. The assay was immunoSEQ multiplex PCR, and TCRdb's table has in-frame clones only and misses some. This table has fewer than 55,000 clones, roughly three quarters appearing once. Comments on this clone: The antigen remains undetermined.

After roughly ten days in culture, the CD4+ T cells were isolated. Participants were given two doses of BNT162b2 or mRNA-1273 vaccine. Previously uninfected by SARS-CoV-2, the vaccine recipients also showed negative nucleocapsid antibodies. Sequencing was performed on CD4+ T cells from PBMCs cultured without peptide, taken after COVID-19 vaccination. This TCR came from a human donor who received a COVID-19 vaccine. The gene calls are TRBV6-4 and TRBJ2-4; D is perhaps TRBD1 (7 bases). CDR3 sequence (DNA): TGTGCCAGCAGTGACTGGCGGGACAGCCACATTCAGTACTTC. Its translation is CASSDWRDSHIQYF.